The clone carrying this TCR beta chain was picked up a small number of times. Per the original methods: Reference gene primer amplification gave estimated nucleated cell counts. Data came from immunoSEQ multiplex PCR; TCRdb stores just in-frame clones and leaves some out. From that table come the V and J calls and clone size; the DNA was used to work out D and trimming. The sample holds 50,000 or so clones, approximately 85% seen once. This sample is drawn from a study of blood T cell repertoires in COVID-19. Overall study: COVID-19 samples collected from the United States, Italy and Spain covered acute and convalescent phases.

Germline lookup yields CDR1 DFQATT and CDR2 SNEGSKA (reference sequence). Losses at the gene ends were 3 bases for V and 9 bases for J; bases not matched to a gene: 2. The CDR3 has 11 amino acids. The material sequenced was peripheral blood. The chain has TRBV20-1 and TRBJ1-1, with TRBD1 identical over 9 bases. This sequence was found in a human donor in a cohort sampled during active COVID-19. The chain's CDR3 is CSARGTGKAFF. CDR3 bases: TGCAGTGCTAGGGGGACAGGGAAAGCTTTCTTT.